The entry below gives a single TCR beta chain sequence along with its context. Antigen: not known. The sample originates from a study of T cell responses to AZD1222 COVID-19 vaccine. The V and J ends lost 1 base and 1 base respectively, with 13 bases between them. This CDR3 has 17 amino acids. The V gene's germline CDR1 is SEHNR and CDR2 FQNEAQ (reference sequence). Assay used: immunoSEQ multiplex PCR; TCRdb lists only in-frame clones, some missing. The sample has 87,000 or so clones, 90% seen once. Whole-study findings and limits: An increase in Spike-specific TCR breadth and depth was observed after two AZD1222 doses. Baseline antibody screening turned up just a handful of seropositive AZD1222 recipients.

The genes are TRBV7-9 and TRBJ2-2, with D perhaps TRBD1 (5 bases). The receptor was isolated from an adult in good health. The input for sequencing was peripheral blood, taken on day 0 of AZD1222 vaccination. This CDR3 is CASSLGAQGRNTGELFF. CDR3 bases: TGTGCCAGCAGCTTAGGGGCCCAGGGAAGGAACACCGGGGAGCTGTTTTTT.